This is a list of T cell receptor beta chains from one sample in a study of blood T cell repertoires in COVID-19. Assay: immunoSEQ multiplex PCR; the TCRdb copy retains only in-frame clones and omits some. The sample contains around 250,000 clones, 85% to 90% of which appear only once. The source material was PBMCs or T cells enriched from blood (not recorded which). These TCRs come from a man aged 18 to 29 who had recovered from COVID-19. CDR3s leave out the opening cysteine and the closing phenylalanine or tryptophan. The order of the fields is V gene, J gene, clone size, CDR3 protein. Part of the rows lack a size; the others show once, few, many or a class for expanded clones.

TRBV7-2	TRBJ2-3	-	ASSLRSGGLLDTQY
TRBV10-3	TRBJ2-7	-	AISEPPGTGLTYEQY
TRBV3-1/TRBV3-2	TRBJ2-7	-	ASSPRVTVSYEQY
TRBV11-2	TRBJ2-3	-	ASSTPGEGRAIY
TRBV11-2	TRBJ2-2	-	ASSLVQGVTGELF
TRBV4-1	TRBJ2-1	-	ASSQGPGSYNEQF
TRBV7-7	TRBJ2-5	once	ASSPGLAGVQETQY
TRBV5-4	TRBJ1-2	-	ASSLSTANYGYT
TRBV19	TRBJ1-3	once	ASTVTVLSGNTIY
TRBV2	TRBJ2-5	-	ASRGSTSGGSKETQY
TRBV18	TRBJ2-6	-	ASSPFEAGANVLT
TRBV24-1	TRBJ1-2	-	ATSDRSPGQGNYGYT